This T cell receptor (beta chain) was observed in a study of STAT3 mutations in large granular lymphocyte leukemia. About the research overall: Immunosuppressive therapy was given to more than half of T-LGLL patients. Study conclusions and caveats: In T-cell large granular lymphocyte leukemia, about half of patients showed multiple immunodominant subclonotypes.

CDR1 is MGHDK, CDR2 SYGVNS, per germline. The V end was cut by 4 bases, the J end by 8 bases, with 17 bases between. The CDR3 is 15 amino acids. Profiling relied on immunoSEQ multiplex PCR, and the TCRdb table lists in-frame clones only, not all of them. This table holds approximately 22,000 clones, about 94% found once. Notes on this clone: Antigen unknown.

The chain is built from TRBV25-1 and TRBJ1-4, with D possibly being TRBD1 (5 bases). Sequencing used peripheral blood mononuclear cells. This sequence originates from a man aged 40-49 years with T-cell large granular lymphocyte leukemia. Some clones in this sample may be carry-over from other donors' samples. The CDR3 loop is CASSGRTGLGEKLFF. CDR3 in DNA: TGTGCCAGCAGTGGCCGAACAGGACTAGGGGAAAAACTGTTTTTT. The full variable domain, with the rest looked up from reference TRBV25-1 and TRBJ1-4, is EADIYQTPRYLVIGTGKKITLECSQTMGHDKMYWYQQDPGMELHLIHYSYGVNSTEKGDLSSESTVSRIRTEHFPLTLESARPSHTSQYLCASSGRTGLGEKLFFGSGTQLSVL.